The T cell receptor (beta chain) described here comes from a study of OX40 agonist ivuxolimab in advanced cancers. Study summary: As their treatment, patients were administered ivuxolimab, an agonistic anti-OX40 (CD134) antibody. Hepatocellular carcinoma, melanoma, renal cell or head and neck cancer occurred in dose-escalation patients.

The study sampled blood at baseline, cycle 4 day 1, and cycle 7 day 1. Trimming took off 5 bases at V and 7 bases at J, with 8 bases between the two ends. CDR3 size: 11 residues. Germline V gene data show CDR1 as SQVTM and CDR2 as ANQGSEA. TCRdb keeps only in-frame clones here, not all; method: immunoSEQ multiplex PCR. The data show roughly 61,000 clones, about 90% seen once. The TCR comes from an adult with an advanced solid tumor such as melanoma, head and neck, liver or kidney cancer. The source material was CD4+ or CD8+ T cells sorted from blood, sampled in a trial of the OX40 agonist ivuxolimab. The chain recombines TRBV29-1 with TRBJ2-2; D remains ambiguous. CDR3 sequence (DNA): TGCAGCGTTAAACAGCGCGGGGAGCTGTTTTTT. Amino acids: CSVKQRGELFF.